These 16 T cell receptor beta chains originate from one sample sequenced in a study of control samples from healthy donors and cancer patients. Generated by immunoSEQ multiplex PCR, the TCRdb table keeps only in-frame clones and is missing some. The sample has more than 95,000 clones, roughly nine tenths seen once. What was sequenced was blood. The origin of the receptors is a man younger than 35 in good health.

V usage is TRBV27 and J usage is TRBJ1-2, with TRBD1 matching 11 bases. V trimming: 11 bases; J trimming: 8 bases; junction bases outside the gene matches: 10. CDR3 length equals 13 residues. The germline V gene has CDR1 MNHEY and CDR2 SMNVEV (reference sequence). The CDR3 bases are TGTGCCGCCCGGACAGGGGGCAGGGAGGGCTACACCTTC. Protein: CAARTGGREGYTF.

The chain links TRBV30 to TRBJ2-3, with no clear D. This CDR3 spans 12 amino acids. V lost 5 bases and J 5 bases, leaving 11 bases between the germline ends. Germline lookup yields CDR1 GTSNPN and CDR2 SVGIG (reference sequence). CDR3: CAWYISVDTQYF. In nucleotides, the CDR3 is TGTGCCTGGTACATCTCGGTAGATACGCAGTATTTT.

This clone is a singleton in its sample. The V gene is TRBV7-2, the J gene TRBJ1-5; 8 bases agree with TRBD1. CDR1 is SGHTA, CDR2 FQGNSA, per germline. V was pared by 5 bases and J by 4 bases, with 13 bases of the junction left unmatched. The CDR3 runs to 17 residues. For the CDR3, the DNA is TGTGCCAGCAGCCCAAGGACAGGGTACCCTACTAATCAGCCCCAGCATTTT. This encodes CASSPRTGYPTNQPQHF.

The chain uses TRBV10-2 and TRBJ2-7; TRBD1 might be the D (6 bases). The CDR3 runs 12 residues. V gave up 6 bases and J gave up 3 bases, with 9 bases separating them. In germline, CDR1 is WSHSY, CDR2 SAAADI. This CDR3 reads CASSQDSYEQYF. The CDR3 region has the DNA TGCGCCAGCAGCCAGGACAGCTACGAGCAGTACTTC.

The chain joins TRBV5-5 to TRBJ1-2, with D maybe TRBD1 (5 bases). This CDR3 is 14 amino acids long. Germline-derived CDR1 and CDR2 are SGHKS and YYEKEE (reference sequence). Between the trimmed V and J ends, which lost 0 bases and 7 bases, there was a span of 13 bases. The CDR3 loop reads CASSLVGREGGYTF. CDR3 bases: TGTGCCAGCAGCTTGGTCGGCAGGGAAGGTGGCTACACCTTC.

The CDR3 sequence: CASSQGGRGGTQETQYF. CDR3 DNA sequence: TGTGCCAGCAGCCAAGGGGGTCGGGGCGGAACGCAAGAGACCCAGTACTTC. The chain couples TRBV14 to TRBJ2-5, with D perhaps given as TRBD1 or TRBD2 (5 bases each). V gave up 1 base and J gave up 2 bases, with 17 bases separating them. Germline V lookup: CDR1 SGHDN, CDR2 FVKESK. CDR3 length: 17 residues.

This clone was detected only a few times. The rearrangement uses TRBV24-1 and TRBJ2-1; 11 bases match TRBD2. After removal of 3 bases from V and 5 bases from J, the junction contained 11 bases not matched to a gene. Germline assignment: CDR1 KGHDR and CDR2 SFDVKD. The CDR3 covers 18 residues. CDR3 residues: CATSDATSGIGGDNEQFF. CDR3 bases: TGTGCCACCAGTGATGCGACTAGCGGGATAGGGGGCGACAATGAGCAGTTCTTC.

The rearrangement uses TRBV10-3 and TRBJ2-7; 8 bases are shared with TRBD2. This CDR3 is built from 13 residues. Trimming took 8 bases from V and 3 from J; bases not matched to a gene: 6. Germline loops: CDR1 ENHRY, CDR2 SYGVKD. This CDR3 is CAIGKAGGYEQYF. In DNA form, the CDR3 reads TGTGCCATCGGAAAGGCGGGAGGCTACGAGCAGTACTTC.

The rearrangement uses TRBV7-3 and TRBJ2-3, with D uncertain. V lost 5 bases and J lost 3, with 15 bases in between. The CDR3 length is 15 residues. Germline CDR1 is SGHTA and CDR2 is FQGTGA. CDR3 residues: CASSPQLSTTDTQYF. The CDR3 nucleotides are TGTGCCAGCAGCCCTCAACTGTCGACTACAGATACGCAGTATTTT.

CDR3 residues: CASSPDRWTGNTIYF. CDR3 bases: TGCGCCAGCAGCCCGGACAGGTGGACTGGAAACACCATATATTTT. The chain combines TRBV5-1 with TRBJ1-3; TRBD1 matches 7 bases. CDR1 SGHRS and CDR2 YFSETQ come from the germline V gene. This CDR3 is 15 amino acids long. V lost 4 bases, J lost 2 bases, and 6 bases stayed unmatched. The full variable domain, with the rest looked up from reference TRBV5-1 and TRBJ1-3, is KAGVTQTPRYLIKTRGQQVTLSCSPISGHRSVSWYQQTPGQGLQFLFEYFSETQRNKGNFPGRFSGRQFSNSRSEMNVSTLELGDSALYLCASSPDRWTGNTIYFGEGSWLTVV.

V and J are TRBV5-1 and TRBJ2-3; D not certain. Germline V gives CDR1 SGHRS, CDR2 YFSETQ. The CDR3 length is 14 residues. The V gene lost 3 bases and the J gene lost 4 bases, with 12 bases spanning the gap. CDR3 sequence: CASSSGFSPDTQYF. CDR3 nucleotide sequence: TGCGCCAGCAGCTCCGGGTTTAGCCCAGATACGCAGTATTTT.

The V gene is TRBV6-2 or TRBV6-3, the J gene TRBJ2-1; tentative D call: TRBD2 (6 bases). The germline V gene encodes CDR1 MNHEY and CDR2 SVGEGT. V was trimmed by 6 bases and J by 8 bases, leaving 41 bases between them. The CDR3 runs to 22 residues. The CDR3 loop reads CASSPWRDLGPIWRSPTDEQFF. CDR3 nucleotides: TGTGCCAGCAGCCCCTGGAGGGACCTTGGGCCAATCTGGAGATCCCCCACGGATGAGCAGTTCTTC.

The CDR3, as DNA: TGTGCCAGCAGTTTAGACCCCTTCTATGGCTACACCTTC. This codes for CASSLDPFYGYTF. The rearrangement links TRBV27 to TRBJ1-2; D uncertain. Trimming pared 2 bases from V and 4 bases from J, leaving 8 bases between. CDR1 MNHEY and CDR2 SMNVEV come from the germline V gene (reference sequence). The CDR3 consists of 13 residues.

The gene calls are TRBV24-1 and TRBJ1-1; D possibly corresponds to TRBD1 (6 bases). CDR1 and CDR2 (germline): KGHDR, SFDVKD. The CDR3 sequence is 15 residues long. The V end was cut by 4 bases, the J end by 4 bases, with 15 bases between. In nucleotides, the CDR3 is TGTGCCACCAGTGAGTCCGGGACACTGGGCACTGAAGCTTTCTTT. Translating gives CATSESGTLGTEAFF.

J is TRBJ2-7 and V is TRBV5-1, with 7 bases matching TRBD1. The CDR3 is made up of 15 amino acids. Germline-derived CDR1 and CDR2 are SGHRS and YFSETQ. With 2 bases clipped from V and 3 bases from J, the junction kept 8 bases outside the gene matches. In DNA form, the CDR3 reads TGCGCCAGCAGCTTAGGGACAGCCGACCTCTACGAGCAGTACTTC. This translates into CASSLGTADLYEQYF.

As concerns this clone: The same CDR3 is also encoded by other DNA sequences in this sample. V and J are TRBV6-4 and TRBJ1-1; 7 bases map to TRBD1. V gave up 5 bases and J gave up 4 bases; unmatched junction bases: 4. Germline V gene lookup returns CDR1 MRHNA and CDR2 SNTAGT. CDR3 length equals 13 residues. Here the CDR3 reads CASSRDSGTEAFF. CDR3 in DNA: TGTGCCAGCAGTCGGGACAGCGGCACTGAAGCTTTCTTT.